This TCR beta chain is drawn from a study of OX40 agonist ivuxolimab in advanced cancers. Only in-frame clones appear in the TCRdb table, and some are missing; sequencing was by immunoSEQ multiplex PCR. The sample carries about 91,000 clones, around 83% recorded once. The germline CDR1 and CDR2 sequences are SEHNR and FQNEAQ (reference sequence). Trimming stripped 1 base from V and 8 bases from J, with 11 bases between. The CDR3 spans 13 residues. The sequencing used CD4+ or CD8+ T cells sorted from blood, collected in a trial of the OX40 agonist ivuxolimab. The sequence came from an adult with an advanced solid tumor such as melanoma, head and neck, liver or kidney cancer. The V and J genes are TRBV7-9 and TRBJ1-2, with D possibly TRBD1 on 5 matching bases. CDR3 in DNA: TGTGCCAGCAGCTTAGGGCAGGGTGAGGGCTACACCTTC. Its protein is CASSLGQGEGYTF.